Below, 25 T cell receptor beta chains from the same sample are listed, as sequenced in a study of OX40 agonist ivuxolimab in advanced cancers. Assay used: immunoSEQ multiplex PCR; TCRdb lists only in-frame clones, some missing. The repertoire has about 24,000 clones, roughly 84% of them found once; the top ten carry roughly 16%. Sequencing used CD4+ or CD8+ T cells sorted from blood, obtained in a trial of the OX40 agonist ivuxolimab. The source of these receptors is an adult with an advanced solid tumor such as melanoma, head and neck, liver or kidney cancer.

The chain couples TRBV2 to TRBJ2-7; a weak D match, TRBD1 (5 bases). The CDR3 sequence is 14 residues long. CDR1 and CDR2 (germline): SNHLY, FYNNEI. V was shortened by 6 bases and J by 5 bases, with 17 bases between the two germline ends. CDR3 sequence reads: CASSLQGSQDEQYF. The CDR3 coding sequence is TGTGCCAGCAGCCTCCAGGGTTCCCAGGACGAGCAGTACTTC.

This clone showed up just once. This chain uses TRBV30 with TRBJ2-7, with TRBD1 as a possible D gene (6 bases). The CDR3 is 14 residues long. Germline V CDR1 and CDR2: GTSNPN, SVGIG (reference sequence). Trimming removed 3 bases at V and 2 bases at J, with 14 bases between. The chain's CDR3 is CAWRPGTTAYEQYF. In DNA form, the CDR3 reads TGTGCCTGGAGGCCCGGGACAACCGCCTACGAGCAGTACTTC.

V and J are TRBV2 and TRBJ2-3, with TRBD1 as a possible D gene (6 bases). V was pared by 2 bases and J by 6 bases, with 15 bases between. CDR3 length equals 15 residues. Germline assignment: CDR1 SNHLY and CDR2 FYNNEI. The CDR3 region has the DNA TGTGCCAGCAGTGAATACGGGACACCAGGTGATACGCAGTATTTT. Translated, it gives CASSEYGTPGDTQYF.

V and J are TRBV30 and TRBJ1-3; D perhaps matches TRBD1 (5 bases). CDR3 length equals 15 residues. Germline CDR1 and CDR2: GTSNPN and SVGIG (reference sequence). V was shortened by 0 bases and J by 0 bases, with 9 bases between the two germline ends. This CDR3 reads CAWSVVQGSGNTIYF. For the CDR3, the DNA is TGTGCCTGGAGTGTAGTCCAGGGCTCTGGAAACACCATATATTTT.

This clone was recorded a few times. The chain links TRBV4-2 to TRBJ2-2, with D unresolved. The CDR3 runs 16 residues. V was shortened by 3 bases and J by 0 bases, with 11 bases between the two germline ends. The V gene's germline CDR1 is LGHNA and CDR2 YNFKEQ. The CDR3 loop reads CASSHNGAANTGELFF. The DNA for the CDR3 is TGTGCCAGCAGCCATAATGGCGCCGCGAACACCGGGGAGCTGTTTTTT.

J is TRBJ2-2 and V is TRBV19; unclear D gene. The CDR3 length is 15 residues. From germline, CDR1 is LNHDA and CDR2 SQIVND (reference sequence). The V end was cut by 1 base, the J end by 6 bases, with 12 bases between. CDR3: CASSIGWARPGELFF. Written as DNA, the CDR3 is TGTGCCAGTAGTATAGGATGGGCCCGTCCCGGGGAGCTGTTTTTT.

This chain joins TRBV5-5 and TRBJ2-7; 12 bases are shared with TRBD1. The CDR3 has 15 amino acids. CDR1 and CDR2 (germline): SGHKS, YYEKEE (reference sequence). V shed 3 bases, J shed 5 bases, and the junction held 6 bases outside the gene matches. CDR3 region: CASSSTGTGGHEQYF. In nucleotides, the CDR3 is TGTGCCAGCAGCTCAACCGGGACAGGGGGCCACGAGCAGTACTTC.

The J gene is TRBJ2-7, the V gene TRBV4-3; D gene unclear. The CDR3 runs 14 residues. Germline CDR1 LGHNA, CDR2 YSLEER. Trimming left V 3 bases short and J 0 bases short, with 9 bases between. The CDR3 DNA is TGCGCCAGCAGCCAGAGGCTAAGCTCCTACGAGCAGTACTTC. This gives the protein CASSQRLSSYEQYF.

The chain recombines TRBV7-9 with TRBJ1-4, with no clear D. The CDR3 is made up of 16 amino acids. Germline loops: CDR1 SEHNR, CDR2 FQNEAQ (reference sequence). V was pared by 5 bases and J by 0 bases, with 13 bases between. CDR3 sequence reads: CASSTGVPATNEKLFF. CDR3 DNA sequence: TGTGCCAGCAGCACGGGAGTCCCCGCAACTAATGAAAAACTGTTTTTT.

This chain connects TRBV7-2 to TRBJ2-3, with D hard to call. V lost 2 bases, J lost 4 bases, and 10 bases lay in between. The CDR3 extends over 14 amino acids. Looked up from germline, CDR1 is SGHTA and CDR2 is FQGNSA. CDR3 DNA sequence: TGTGCCAGCAGCTTACCGCAATTATCAGATACGCAGTATTTT. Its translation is CASSLPQLSDTQYF. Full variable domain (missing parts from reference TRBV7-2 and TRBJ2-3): GAGVSQSPSNKVTEKGKDVELRCDPISGHTALYWYRQSLGQGLEFLIYFQGNSAPDKSGLPSDRFSAERTGGSVSTLTIQRTQQEDSAVYLCASSLPQLSDTQYFGPGTRLTVL.

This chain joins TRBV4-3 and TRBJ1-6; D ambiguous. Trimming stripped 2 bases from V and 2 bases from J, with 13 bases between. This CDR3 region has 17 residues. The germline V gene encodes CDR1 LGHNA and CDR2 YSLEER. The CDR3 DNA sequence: TGCGCCAGCAGCCAATTTCTGGGCTCGGCCTATAATTCACCCCTCCACTTT. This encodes CASSQFLGSAYNSPLHF.

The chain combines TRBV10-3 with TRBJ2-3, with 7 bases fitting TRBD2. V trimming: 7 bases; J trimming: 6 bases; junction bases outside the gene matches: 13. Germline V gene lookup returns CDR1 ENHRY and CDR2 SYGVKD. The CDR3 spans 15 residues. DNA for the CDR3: TGTGCCATCATGGCAGAGCGGGGAATTACGGATACGCAGTATTTT. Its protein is CAIMAERGITDTQYF.

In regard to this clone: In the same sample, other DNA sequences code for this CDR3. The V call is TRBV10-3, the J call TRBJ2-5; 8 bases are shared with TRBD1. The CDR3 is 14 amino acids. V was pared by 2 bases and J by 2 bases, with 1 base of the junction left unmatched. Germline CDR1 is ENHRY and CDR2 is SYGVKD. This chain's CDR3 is CAISEDRGQETQYF. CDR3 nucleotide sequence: TGTGCCATCAGTGAGGACAGGGGACAAGAGACCCAGTACTTC.

For the CDR3, the DNA is TGTGCCAGCAGTGAAGGGAGAGGGGGAAGGCCCCAGCATTTT. This gives the protein CASSEGRGGRPQHF. The V and J genes are TRBV2 and TRBJ1-5; the D gene is possibly TRBD1 (6 bases). CDR3 length: 14 amino acids. Germline V gene sequence: CDR1 SNHLY, CDR2 FYNNEI. Trimming took off 1 base at V and 9 bases at J, with 13 bases between the two ends.

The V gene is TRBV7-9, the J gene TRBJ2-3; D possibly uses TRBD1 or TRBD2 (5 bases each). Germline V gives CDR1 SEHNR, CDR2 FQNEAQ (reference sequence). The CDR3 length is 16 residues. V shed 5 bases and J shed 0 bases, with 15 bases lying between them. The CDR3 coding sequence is TGTGCCAGCAGCCCTCGAGGGGTGCGGAGCACAGATACGCAGTATTTT. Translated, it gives CASSPRGVRSTDTQYF. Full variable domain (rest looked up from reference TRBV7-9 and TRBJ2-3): DTGVSQNPRHKITKRGQNVTFRCDPISEHNRLYWYRQTLGQGPEFLTYFQNEAQLEKSRLLSDRFSAERPKGSFSTLEIQRTEQGDSAMYLCASSPRGVRSTDTQYFGPGTRLTVL.

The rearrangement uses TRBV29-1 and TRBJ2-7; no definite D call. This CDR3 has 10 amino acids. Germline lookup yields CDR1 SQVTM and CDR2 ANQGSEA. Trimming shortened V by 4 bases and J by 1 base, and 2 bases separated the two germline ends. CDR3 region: CSVGSYEQYF. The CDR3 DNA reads TGCAGCGTTGGGTCCTACGAGCAGTACTTC.

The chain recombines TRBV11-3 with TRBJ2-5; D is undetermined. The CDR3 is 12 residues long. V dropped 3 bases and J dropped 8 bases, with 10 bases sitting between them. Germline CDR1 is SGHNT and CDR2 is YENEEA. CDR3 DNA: TGTGCCAGCAGCTTGGGGATTTTAACCCAGTACTTC. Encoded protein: CASSLGILTQYF.

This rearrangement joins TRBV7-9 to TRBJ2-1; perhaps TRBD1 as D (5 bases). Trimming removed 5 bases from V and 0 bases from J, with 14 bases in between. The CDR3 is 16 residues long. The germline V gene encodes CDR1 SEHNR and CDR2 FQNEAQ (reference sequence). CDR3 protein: CASSHWTLSSYNEQFF. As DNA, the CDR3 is TGTGCCAGCAGCCACTGGACACTGAGCTCCTACAATGAGCAGTTCTTC.

CDR3 in DNA: TGTGCCAGCTCACGATCCGCGGCCACCGGGACTAGCGAGGGAAGCCAGTACTTC. This encodes CASSRSAATGTSEGSQYF. This sequence joins TRBV18 and TRBJ2-5, with 10 bases lining up with TRBD2. Trimming at V came to 4 bases and at J to 10 bases, leaving 21 bases not matched to a gene. The CDR3 loop spans 18 amino acids. Germline values: CDR1 KGHSH, CDR2 LQKENI.

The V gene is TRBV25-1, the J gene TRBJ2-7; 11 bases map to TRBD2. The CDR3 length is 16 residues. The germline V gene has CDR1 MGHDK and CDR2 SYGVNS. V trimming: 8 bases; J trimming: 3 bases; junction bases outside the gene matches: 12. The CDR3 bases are TGTGCCAGCCCAATAACGGGACTAGCGGAGATCTACGAGCAGTACTTC. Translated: CASPITGLAEIYEQYF.

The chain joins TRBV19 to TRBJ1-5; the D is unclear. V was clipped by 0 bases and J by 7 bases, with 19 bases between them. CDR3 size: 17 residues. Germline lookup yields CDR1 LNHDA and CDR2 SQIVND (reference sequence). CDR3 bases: TGTGCCAGTAGTATAGATTCGGGCTCCGTTATTCCACAGCCCCAGCATTTT. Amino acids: CASSIDSGSVIPQPQHF. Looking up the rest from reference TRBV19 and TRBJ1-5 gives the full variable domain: DGGITQSPKYLFRKEGQNVTLSCEQNLNHDAMYWYRQDPGQGLRLIYYSQIVNDFQKGDIAEGYSVSREKKESFPLTVTSAQKNPTAFYLCASSIDSGSVIPQPQHFGDGTRLSIL.

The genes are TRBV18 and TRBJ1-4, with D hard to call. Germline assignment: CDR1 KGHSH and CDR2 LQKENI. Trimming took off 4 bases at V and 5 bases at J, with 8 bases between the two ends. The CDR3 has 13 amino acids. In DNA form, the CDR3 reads TGTGCCAGCTCACTGGGGTTAAATGAAAAACTGTTTTTT. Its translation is CASSLGLNEKLFF.

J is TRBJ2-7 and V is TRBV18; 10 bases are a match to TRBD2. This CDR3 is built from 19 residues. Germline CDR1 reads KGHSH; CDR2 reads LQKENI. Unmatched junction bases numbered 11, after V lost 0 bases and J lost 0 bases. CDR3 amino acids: CASSPPGLATYSPSYEQYF. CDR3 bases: TGTGCCAGCTCACCACCGGGACTAGCGACGTATTCCCCCTCCTACGAGCAGTACTTC.

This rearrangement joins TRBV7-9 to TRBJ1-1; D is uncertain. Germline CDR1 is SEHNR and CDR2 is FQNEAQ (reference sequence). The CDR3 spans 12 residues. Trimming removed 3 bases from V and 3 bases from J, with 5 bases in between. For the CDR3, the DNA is TGTGCCAGCAGCTTCTTTCACACTGAAGCTTTCTTT. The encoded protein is CASSFFHTEAFF.

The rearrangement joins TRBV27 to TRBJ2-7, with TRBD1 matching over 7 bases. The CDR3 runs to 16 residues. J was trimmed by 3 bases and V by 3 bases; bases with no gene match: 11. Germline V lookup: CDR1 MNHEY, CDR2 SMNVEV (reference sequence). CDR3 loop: CASSLAVMGQHYEQYF. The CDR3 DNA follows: TGTGCCAGCAGTTTGGCAGTAATGGGACAGCACTACGAGCAGTACTTC.